The 28 T cell receptor beta chains given below trace back to one sample, sequenced in a study of early T cells in non-severe SARS-CoV-2 infection. TCRdb reprocessed the 5' RACE reads via MiXCR and lists one record per CDR3 protein. Of under 25,000 distinct CDR3 sequences in the sample, roughly 4.7% were seen once. Sample: whole blood. The receptors derive from an adult who was a healthcare worker with PCR-confirmed SARS-CoV-2 infection or an uninfected control (not recorded which).

This clonotype was picked up many times. The chain couples TRBV7-9 to TRBJ2-7, with D possibly matching TRBD1 (5 bases). Trimming left V 5 bases short and J 3 bases short, with 11 bases between. Per the germline V gene, CDR1 is SEHNR and CDR2 is FQNEAQ (reference sequence). CDR3 length: 13 residues. As DNA, the CDR3 is TGTGCCAGCAGCGGGGCACGGTTCTACGAGCAGTACTTC. Its protein is CASSGARFYEQYF. Full variable domain (missing parts from reference TRBV7-9 and TRBJ2-7): DTGVSQNPRHKITKRGQNVTFRCDPISEHNRLYWYRQTLGQGPEFLTYFQNEAQLEKSRLLSDRFSAERPKGSFSTLEIQRTEQGDSAMYLCASSGARFYEQYFGPGTRLTVT.

This clonotype has at least ten counts. The chain links TRBV4-2 to TRBJ1-2; 7 positions match TRBD1. CDR1 and CDR2 (germline): LGHNA, YNFKEQ. With V trimmed by 2 bases and J by 8 bases, 11 bases remained unmatched. CDR3 length equals 15 residues. The CDR3 spells CASSQNRGGERGYTF. The CDR3 nucleotides are TGTGCCAGCAGCCAAAACAGGGGCGGGGAGAGGGGCTACACCTTC.

A note on this clonotype: A much larger clone differs by one base, so this may be a read error. The chain carries TRBV7-9 and TRBJ2-3; the D gene is possibly TRBD2 (6 bases). Germline lookup yields CDR1 SEHNR and CDR2 FQNEAQ (reference sequence). CDR3 length: 15 residues. This chain's CDR3 is CASSLLLLRGPSWGF. In nucleotides, the CDR3 is TGTGCCAGCAGCCTCCTTCTATTGCGGGGACCCTCCTGGGGTTTT.

The sample holds a few counts of this clonotype. V usage is TRBV4-3 and J usage is TRBJ2-4; D perhaps matches TRBD2 (6 bases). CDR3 length: 14 amino acids. Trimming left V 4 bases short and J 0 bases short, with 7 bases between. From germline, CDR1 is LGHNA and CDR2 YSLEER. The CDR3 protein is CASSPGVAKNIQYF. DNA of the CDR3: TGCGCCAGCAGCCCGGGGGTAGCCAAAAACATTCAGTACTTC.

This chain links TRBV27 with TRBJ2-1; D gene ambiguous. With 7 bases removed from V and 0 bases from J, the gap between germline ends came to 10 bases. This CDR3 has 14 amino acids. The V gene's germline CDR1 is MNHEY and CDR2 SMNVEV (reference sequence). CDR3 region: CASKGVSSYNEQFF. CDR3 sequence (DNA): TGTGCCAGCAAAGGAGTAAGCTCCTACAATGAGCAGTTCTTC.

The rearrangement uses TRBV29-1 and TRBJ1-6, with no clear D. V was pared by 4 bases and J by 5 bases, with 9 bases between. CDR1 is SQVTM and CDR2 is ANQGSEA in the germline V gene. The CDR3 is made up of 13 amino acids. CDR3 in amino acids: CSVATDDNSPLHF. The CDR3 DNA reads TGCAGCGTTGCGACCGACGATAATTCACCCCTCCACTTT.

By its share, this clonotype is medium-sized (0.01 to 0.1%). The gene calls are TRBV7-2 and TRBJ2-3; D is perhaps TRBD1 (6 bases). From germline, CDR1 is SGHTA and CDR2 FQGNSA. Deletions cut 4 bases from V and 10 bases from J, with 12 bases between. The CDR3 sequence is 12 residues long. CDR3 sequence (DNA): TGTGCCAGCAGCTCATCTTCAGGGGCGCAGTATTTT. Its protein is CASSSSSGAQYF.

At least ten counts were recorded for this clonotype. The chain links TRBV7-9 to TRBJ2-1, with 9 positions matching TRBD2. With 2 bases clipped from V and 5 bases from J, the junction kept 4 bases outside the gene matches. From germline, CDR1 is SEHNR and CDR2 FQNEAQ (reference sequence). The CDR3 is made up of 15 amino acids. CDR3 in amino acids: CASSLRGGANNEQFF. The CDR3 coding sequence is TGTGCCAGCAGCTTACGCGGGGGGGCAAACAATGAGCAGTTCTTC.

This clonotype was recorded at least ten times. The chain uses TRBV5-1 and TRBJ1-1, with D tentatively TRBD1 (5 bases). CDR3 size: 16 residues. The V gene lost 0 bases and the J gene lost 0 bases, with 12 bases spanning the gap. CDR1 is SGHRS and CDR2 is YFSETQ in the germline V gene. The CDR3 DNA reads as TGCGCCAGCAGCTTGGACAGGCATCGAATGAACACTGAAGCTTTCTTT. It codes for CASSLDRHRMNTEAFF.

This clonotype has ten or more counts. J is TRBJ2-5 and V is TRBV12-3 or TRBV12-4; D possibly corresponds to TRBD2 (5 bases). Trimming pared 4 bases from V and 0 bases from J, leaving 6 bases between. This CDR3 has 13 residues. The CDR3 sequence: CASSSSNQETQYF. The CDR3 nucleotides are TGTGCCAGCAGTTCTAGCAACCAAGAGACCCAGTACTTC.

This clonotype was observed at least ten times. V gene TRBV6-2 or TRBV6-3 combines with J gene TRBJ1-2, with D maybe TRBD1 (6 bases). CDR3 length: 14 residues. Germline V gives CDR1 MNHEY, CDR2 SVGEGT. V lost 2 bases and J lost 8, with 15 bases in between. CDR3 protein: CASSYVERGYGYTF. CDR3 coding DNA: TGTGCCAGCAGTTACGTCGAGAGGGGGTACGGCTACACCTTC.

Ten or more counts support this clonotype. The V and J genes are TRBV3-1 and TRBJ2-5; D is undetermined. V dropped 0 bases and J dropped 0 bases, with 8 bases sitting between them. Germline V gives CDR1 LGHDT, CDR2 YNNKEL (reference sequence). The CDR3 length is 15 residues. CDR3 nucleotide sequence: TGTGCCAGCAGCCAAGAGGTCGCCGACCAAGAGACCCAGTACTTC. This encodes CASSQEVADQETQYF.

With regard to this clonotype: Being one base from a much bigger clone, this may be a read error. V is TRBV15 and J is TRBJ1-4, with 7 positions matching TRBD1. Germline CDR1 reads LNHNV; CDR2 reads YYDKDF (reference sequence). The CDR3 has 15 residues. CDR3 sequence (DNA): TGTACCACCAGCAGGTGGGACAGTTCGGATGAAAAACTGTTTTTT. It is translated as CTTSRWDSSDEKLFF.

This clonotype has at least ten counts. V usage is TRBV28 and J usage is TRBJ1-2, with no clear D. Germline values: CDR1 MDHEN, CDR2 SYDVKM. The CDR3 consists of 12 residues. Trimming shortened V by 7 bases and J by 3 bases, and 9 bases separated the two germline ends. The CDR3 spells CASNDGYYGYTF. The CDR3 bases are TGTGCCAGCAACGACGGTTACTATGGCTACACCTTC.

This clonotype is medium-sized. The J gene is TRBJ2-3, the V gene TRBV19; D is uncertain. Deletions cut 6 bases from V and 4 bases from J, with 8 bases between. This CDR3 spans 12 amino acids. CDR1 and CDR2 from the germline V gene are LNHDA and SQIVND (reference sequence). DNA for the CDR3: TGTGCCAGTAGCAGTCTAGCAGATACGCAGTATTTT. This gives the protein CASSSLADTQYF.

In its sample, this clonotype was seen many times. This CDR3 reads CSAFKGGLDTEAFF. The CDR3 DNA follows: TGCAGTGCTTTCAAAGGGGGCCTTGACACTGAAGCTTTCTTT. The chain carries TRBV20-1 and TRBJ1-1; 7 bases agree with TRBD1. Germline V gene data show CDR1 as DFQATT and CDR2 as SNEGSKA (reference sequence). With V trimmed by 5 bases and J by 3 bases, 9 bases remained unmatched. The CDR3 spans 14 residues.

This clonotype occurred many times. The V and J genes are TRBV6-6 and TRBJ2-7, with a tentative D call TRBD2 (6 bases). Between the trimmed V and J ends, which lost 0 bases and 3 bases, there was a span of 15 bases. The length of the CDR3 is 16 residues. Germline V gene lookup returns CDR1 MNHNY and CDR2 SVGAGI (reference sequence). Here the CDR3 reads CASSYSFGEVSYEQYF. DNA for the CDR3: TGTGCCAGCAGTTACTCTTTTGGGGAGGTAAGCTACGAGCAGTACTTC.

In its sample, this clonotype was seen a few times. V and J are TRBV12-3 or TRBV12-4 and TRBJ1-2; unclear D gene. V lost 3 bases and J 4 bases, leaving 9 bases between the germline ends. The CDR3 consists of 13 residues. Written as DNA, the CDR3 is TGTGCCAGCAGTTTTAAGGCAAGCTATGGCTACACCTTC. This codes for CASSFKASYGYTF.

In its sample, this clonotype was seen a few times. V gene TRBV7-2 combines with J gene TRBJ2-7; no clear D. The CDR3 is 12 residues long. The germline V and J ends were trimmed by 3 bases and 7 bases, with 10 bases remaining between them. Germline V gene data show CDR1 as SGHTA and CDR2 as FQGNSA. For the CDR3, the DNA is TGTGCCAGCAGCTTTGGGATAGGGGAGCAGTACTTC. This sequence encodes CASSFGIGEQYF.

This clonotype has ten or more counts. CDR3 nucleotide sequence: TGTGCCAGCAGCCCCAGGGACAGGCGCGAGCAGTACTTC. This encodes CASSPRDRREQYF. The chain combines TRBV5-4 with TRBJ2-7; TRBD1 aligns across 8 bases. The CDR3 is 13 amino acids. From germline, CDR1 is SGHNT and CDR2 YYREEE (reference sequence). Trimming took 4 bases from V and 6 from J; bases not matched to a gene: 6. Based on the CDR3 plus reference TRBV5-4 and TRBJ2-7, the full variable domain is ETGVTQSPTHLIKTRGQQVTLRCSSQSGHNTVSWYQQALGQGPQFIFQYYREEENGRGNFPPRFSGLQFPNYSSELNVNALELDDSALYLCASSPRDRREQYFGPGTRLTVT.

The chain carries TRBV9 and TRBJ2-7; the D gene could be TRBD1 or TRBD2 (5 bases each). The CDR3 is made up of 16 amino acids. Germline V lookup: CDR1 SGDLS, CDR2 YYNGEE. V was trimmed by 4 bases and J by 0 bases, leaving 17 bases between them. CDR3 sequence reads: CASSPISGRSSYEQYF. DNA of the CDR3: TGTGCCAGCAGCCCAATATCGGGACGGTCCTCCTACGAGCAGTACTTC.

This clonotype was counted ten times or more. This chain connects TRBV27 to TRBJ2-5; 10 bases align to TRBD2. There are 15 residues in the CDR3. Germline CDR1 reads MNHEY; CDR2 reads SMNVEV (reference sequence). Trimming cost V 4 bases and J 4 bases; bases outside gene matches: 6. CDR3 bases: TGTGCCAGCAGTTCCTCTAGCGGGGGACCAGAGACCCAGTACTTC. This sequence encodes CASSSSSGGPETQYF.

This clonotype was recorded a few times. V gene TRBV30 combines with J gene TRBJ2-3, with TRBD2 matching over 15 bases. V shed 3 bases and J 10 bases; nucleotides not matched to a gene: 17. Germline assignment: CDR1 GTSNPN and CDR2 SVGIG (reference sequence). The CDR3 consists of 18 residues. The CDR3 here is CAWSEPTGLAGGRVAQYF. The CDR3 nucleotides read TGTGCCTGGAGCGAACCCACGGGACTAGCGGGGGGCCGAGTGGCGCAGTATTTT.

The gene calls are TRBV6-2 or TRBV6-3 and TRBJ2-7; the match to TRBD1 covers 7 bases. V shed 2 bases and J 3 bases; nucleotides not matched to a gene: 7. Per germline, CDR1 MNHEY and CDR2 SVGEGT. The length of the CDR3 is 15 residues. This CDR3 is CASSYPQTGIYEQYF. For the CDR3, the DNA is TGTGCCAGCAGTTACCCCCAGACAGGGATCTACGAGCAGTACTTC.

In its sample, this clonotype was seen many times. This chain connects TRBV6-7 to TRBJ2-4, with 7 positions matching TRBD1. TRBV6-7 is treated as an ORF (open reading frame) with a function not yet certain. The CDR3 is 16 amino acids. V shed 0 bases, J shed 3 bases, and the junction held 5 bases outside the gene matches. In DNA, the CDR3 is TGTGCCAGCAGTTACTCTAGGGGGCCTGGCAAAAACATTCAGTACTTC. It is translated as CASSYSRGPGKNIQYF.

V and J are TRBV6-1 and TRBJ1-4, with no clear D. The CDR3 covers 14 residues. Germline assignment: CDR1 MNHNS and CDR2 SASEGT. The V gene lost 7 bases and the J gene lost 6 bases, with 15 bases spanning the gap. This chain's CDR3 is CASNNRGSDEKLFF. In DNA form, the CDR3 reads TGTGCCAGCAATAATCGGGGTTCGGATGAAAAACTGTTTTTT.

The chain carries TRBV28 and TRBJ1-1, with unresolved D. Germline V CDR1 and CDR2: MDHEN, SYDVKM. The CDR3 has 12 amino acids. Trimming cost V 8 bases and J 3 bases, with 10 bases left between them. The CDR3 DNA reads as TGTGCCAGCGAGGGCCCGTACACTGAAGCTTTCTTT. It yields the protein CASEGPYTEAFF.

There are many counts of this clonotype. The chain employs TRBV7-2 and TRBJ2-7; D unclear. The CDR3 totals 14 residues. V lost 5 bases, J lost 5 bases, and 16 bases lay in between. CDR1 and CDR2 (germline): SGHTA, FQGNSA. CDR3 residues: CASSLTGLMNEQYF. CDR3 nucleotides: TGTGCCAGCAGCCTGACTGGCCTGATGAACGAGCAGTACTTC. The entire variable domain, with the rest obtained from reference TRBV7-2 and TRBJ2-7, is as follows: GAGVSQSPSNKVTEKGKDVELRCDPISGHTALYWYRQSLGQGLEFLIYFQGNSAPDKSGLPSDRFSAERTGGSVSTLTIQRTQQEDSAVYLCASSLTGLMNEQYFGPGTRLTVT.